The rows below give T cell receptor beta chains drawn from one sample of a study of human T cells and chemical hapten exposure. TCRdb passed the RACE reads through MiXCR, listing each CDR3 protein once. The table has over 45,000 distinct CDR3 sequences, 9.3% seen once; the top ten hold about an eighth. Sequences were derived from whole blood, sampled in connection with sensitization to the hapten diphenylcyclopropenone (DPC). These receptors were taken from a woman aged 40 to 50 with alopecia areata. Some clones in this sample may be carry-over from other donors' samples. Each CDR3 is given with its conserved first and last residue. The D gene is left open where the match is weak. Size is stated for part of the rows, as once, few or many counts, or as a class when the clone is expanded.

clone size,J gene,D gene,V gene,CDR3 DNA,CDR3 protein
NA,TRBJ1-2,NA,TRBV24-1,TGTGCCACCAGTGGAACAGGATATGGCTACACCTTC,CATSGTGYGYTF
many,TRBJ2-7,TRBD1,TRBV20-1,TGCAGTGCTACGCACCGCGAGGGACAGGGTCGCAACGAGCAGTACTTC,CSATHREGQGRNEQYF
many,TRBJ1-2,TRBD1,TRBV7-2,TGTGCCAGCAGCTTAGAGGGGGCCAACTATGGCTACACCTTC,CASSLEGANYGYTF
many,TRBJ1-6,NA,TRBV20-1,TGCAGTGCTAGAGGGGGGGCATTGAATTCACCCCTCCACTTT,CSARGGALNSPLHF
many,TRBJ1-5,NA,TRBV2,TGTGCCAGCAGTGAAGAAGGACAGCATAGCAATCAGCCCCAGCATTTT,CASSEEGQHSNQPQHF
many,TRBJ1-2,NA,TRBV7-2,TGTGCCAGCAGCTTAGTACAGTATGGCTACACCTTC,CASSLVQYGYTF
many,TRBJ2-3,TRBD2,TRBV3-1,TGTGCCAGCAGAACTAGCGGGGGCGGAGATACGCAGTATTTT,CASRTSGGGDTQYF
many,TRBJ2-4,TRBD1,TRBV5-6,TGTGCCAGCAGCCCGGTACAGGGGAACATTCAGTACTTC,CASSPVQGNIQYF
many,TRBJ1-2,NA,TRBV12-3/TRBV12-4,TGTGCCAGCCTACCCGGGAGGGGAGACTATGGCTACACCTTC,CASLPGRGDYGYTF
NA,TRBJ2-5,TRBD2,TRBV7-2,TGTGCCAGCAGCTTAGGCCCTACTAGCGGGGGCTTGTCTCGGACCCAGTACTTC,CASSLGPTSGGLSRTQYF
NA,TRBJ1-2,NA,TRBV7-2,TGTGCCAGCAGCTCACAGGGATTACTTGGCTATGGCTACACCTTC,CASSSQGLLGYGYTF
few,TRBJ1-5,NA,TRBV7-2,TGTGCCAGCAGCTTTAACAATCAGCCCCAGCATTTT,CASSFNNQPQHF
many,TRBJ2-7,NA,TRBV29-1,TGCAGCGTTACGGCAGCCTACGAGCAGTACTTC,CSVTAAYEQYF
many,TRBJ1-2,NA,TRBV6-2/TRBV6-3,TGTGCCAGCAGTTACTCCCCCCAGGATATCTATGGCTACACCTTC,CASSYSPQDIYGYTF
few,TRBJ2-3,TRBD1,TRBV13,TGTGCCAGCAGCCTAGGACAGGTCACAGATACGCAGTATTTT,CASSLGQVTDTQYF
few,TRBJ2-1,TRBD2,TRBV6-4,TGTGCCAGCAGTGTGAGCGGGGGTATCAATGAGCAGTTCTTC,CASSVSGGINEQFF
NA,TRBJ2-7,NA,TRBV20-1,TGCAGTGCTCAAGAGCGGGCGGTCTCCTACGAGCAGTACTTC,CSAQERAVSYEQYF
many,TRBJ2-5,NA,TRBV5-1,TGCGCCAGCAGCCTCGGCCCGGGACAAATCCGGGAGACCCAGTACTTC,CASSLGPGQIRETQYF
few,TRBJ2-3,NA,TRBV5-1,TGCGCCAGCACTGGGGGGGCCGGAGATACGCAGTATTTT,CASTGGAGDTQYF
many,TRBJ2-3,NA,TRBV28,TGTGCCGGAGGACCCGGGGGAACAGATACGCAGTATTTT,CAGGPGGTDTQYF
many,TRBJ2-2,NA,TRBV6-2/TRBV6-3,TGTGCCAGCAGTTACTACGGCTCCGGGGAGCTGTTTTTT,CASSYYGSGELFF
few,TRBJ1-6,NA,TRBV6-2/TRBV6-3,TGTGCCAGCAGTTACCTGTACAGCAAGAGGTCACCCCTCCACTTT,CASSYLYSKRSPLHF
many,TRBJ1-2,TRBD1,TRBV7-6,TGTGCCAGCAGCTTGAGTACCGGGACAGATCTCTATGGCTACACCTTC,CASSLSTGTDLYGYTF
NA,TRBJ2-5,NA,TRBV5-6,TGTGCCAGCAGCTTTGTTCAGGGCGAAGAGACCCAGTACTTC,CASSFVQGEETQYF
many,TRBJ2-7,NA,TRBV7-2,TGTGCCAGCAGCTTAGCCCTGTTTGGGGGCGAGCAGTACTTC,CASSLALFGGEQYF
NA,TRBJ2-4,TRBD1,TRBV6-2/TRBV6-3,TGTGCCAGCAGGGCCGGGACAGGGGGCGCGGAGCTAGCCAAAAACATTCAGTACTTC,CASRAGTGGAELAKNIQYF
many,TRBJ2-5,NA,TRBV24-1,TGTGCCACCAGTGGAAGCAGGGGAGATGAGACCCAGTACTTC,CATSGSRGDETQYF
few,TRBJ2-5,NA,TRBV18,TGTGCCAGCTCACCACCGAGTTCCCAGAGCGGGACCCAGTACTTC,CASSPPSSQSGTQYF
many,TRBJ2-5,TRBD1,TRBV11-2,TGTGCCAGCAGAAGACCCGGGACAGGCCTTTCGGCCCAGTACTTC,CASRRPGTGLSAQYF
NA,TRBJ2-1,NA,TRBV30,TGTGCCTGGATGAAAGGCCCATACAATGAGCAGTTCTTC,CAWMKGPYNEQFF
NA,TRBJ1-5,NA,TRBV27,TGTGCCAGCAGTTTCGGACAGAACAATCAGCCCCAGCATTTT,CASSFGQNNQPQHF
many,TRBJ2-1,TRBD2,TRBV12-5,TGTGCTAGTGGTTTAGAAACCGGGACTAGCGGGGGATTTGAGCAGTTCTTC,CASGLETGTSGGFEQFF
many,TRBJ1-2,NA,TRBV4-3,TGCGCCAGCAGCCGGACTATCAGTTTCTATGGCTACACCTTC,CASSRTISFYGYTF
many,TRBJ2-7,NA,TRBV6-1,TGTGCCAGCAGGGGCGGAGTTACCTACGAGCAGTACTTC,CASRGGVTYEQYF
medium-sized,TRBJ1-5,NA,TRBV20-1,TGCAGTGCTGGAGGCAAGGCCAATCAGCCCCAGCATTTT,CSAGGKANQPQHF
NA,TRBJ1-6,NA,TRBV3-1,TGTGCCAGCAGCCATAGCTCCTATAATTCACCCCTCCACTTT,CASSHSSYNSPLHF
few,TRBJ1-1,NA,TRBV5-6,TGTGCCAGCAGCTTGGAGCCTGCAGGAGAAGCTTTCTTT,CASSLEPAGEAFF
few,TRBJ2-3,NA,TRBV4-3,TGCGCCAGCAGCCCCTCACTAGGCCTGGGTACGCAGTATTTT,CASSPSLGLGTQYF
many,TRBJ1-5,NA,TRBV20-1,TGCAGTGCTAGTTCGGCCCAGGGGATAGGCAATCAGCCCCAGCATTTT,CSASSAQGIGNQPQHF
many,TRBJ2-3,NA,TRBV7-9,TGTGCCAGCAGCTTAACCGAGGGAGCTTCAGATACGCAGTATTTT,CASSLTEGASDTQYF